This T cell receptor beta chain was profiled in a study of siplizumab effects on memory and regulatory T cells. Overall study findings and caveats: The suppressive capacity of proliferating Tregs from siplizumab cultures remained unconfirmed. Naive T cell populations appeared to exhibit greater diversity than memory cells and appeared to be major alloresponse contributors.

Sequencing was performed with immunoSEQ multiplex PCR; in TCRdb, only in-frame clones are kept and a portion is missing. The sample lists 100,000 to 120,000 clones, roughly 89% seen once, with 1% to 1.5% in the top ten. Unmatched junction bases numbered 7, after V lost 7 bases and J lost 3 bases. The CDR3 is made up of 15 amino acids. The germline gives CDR1 LNHDA, CDR2 SQIVND (reference sequence). Turning to this clone: Its antigen is currently unknown.

The sequencing sample was made of CD4+ T cells sorted from blood. The clonotype was recovered from a human donor in good health. The rearrangement uses TRBV19 and TRBJ1-5, with 9 bases fitting TRBD1. CDR3 amino acids: CASIRGTGLNQPQHF. The CDR3 nucleotides are TGTGCCAGTATCCGCGGGACAGGGCTCAATCAGCCCCAGCATTTT.